These 30 T cell receptor beta chains were all obtained from the same sample, sequenced in a study of T-cell reconstitution after alpha-beta-depleted transplantation in children. Whole-study findings and limits: T-cell counts and diversity at one year following transplant were attributed mainly to newly produced T cells.

The TCRbeta library was prepared with unique molecular identifiers. TCRdb re-called the PCR reads through MiXCR, storing one row per CDR3 protein. The table shows 250,000 to 300,000 distinct CDR3 sequences, with over 7.5% occurring only once. What these receptors recognize is not known. Sequencing was performed on peripheral blood, taken 360 days after TCRalphabeta/CD19-depleted stem cell transplant. These receptors all come from a female patient aged 2-10 years who had a stem cell transplant for Fanconi anemia, so the T cells may come from the graft donor.

V and J are TRBV7-1 and TRBJ1-5; 10 positions match TRBD1. TRBV7-1 is assigned to the ORF class and has an uncertain function. The CDR3 has 15 residues. V gave up 3 bases and J gave up 4 bases; unmatched junction bases: 3. CDR3 nucleotides: TGTGCCAGCAGCTCCGGGACAGGGGTTAATCAGCCCCAGCATTTT. Translated, it gives CASSSGTGVNQPQHF.

The rearrangement uses TRBV3-1 and TRBJ1-2; TRBD1 agrees at 8 bases. This CDR3 contains 15 residues. The trim removed 4 bases at V and 3 bases at J, leaving 7 bases unmatched. Germline V gene lookup returns CDR1 LGHDT and CDR2 YNNKEL (reference sequence). CDR3 sequence reads: CASSLMTGVYYGYTF. CDR3 bases: TGTGCCAGCAGCCTCATGACAGGGGTATACTATGGCTACACCTTC.

This clonotype appeared a few times. The V call is TRBV2, the J call TRBJ1-5; no firm D call. Trimming pared 2 bases from V and 3 bases from J, leaving 14 bases between. The CDR3 runs 16 residues. Per germline, CDR1 SNHLY and CDR2 FYNNEI. The chain's CDR3 is CASSENSSPHNQPQHF. The DNA of the CDR3 is TGTGCCAGCAGTGAAAACTCAAGCCCGCACAATCAGCCCCAGCATTTT.

In its sample, this clonotype was seen many times. This chain uses TRBV28 with TRBJ2-7; no firm D call. V was pared by 6 bases and J by 7 bases, with 16 bases between. This CDR3 has 13 amino acids. Germline CDR1 reads MDHEN; CDR2 reads SYDVKM. The CDR3 bases are TGTGCCAGCAGCACCCCCGTGGTTTGGGAGCAGTACTTC. It yields the protein CASSTPVVWEQYF.

This clonotype was picked up many times. The V and J genes are TRBV5-1 and TRBJ2-7; TRBD1 agrees at 9 bases. CDR3 size: 16 residues. Trimming took 0 bases from V and 2 from J; bases not matched to a gene: 6. Germline CDR1 is SGHRS and CDR2 is YFSETQ. The DNA for the CDR3 is TGCGCCAGCAGCTTGGGAGGGACAGGGTTCACCTACGAGCAGTACTTC. It specifies CASSLGGTGFTYEQYF.

This clonotype was seen many times. V gene TRBV6-1 combines with J gene TRBJ1-1, with a weak D call TRBD1 (6 bases). This CDR3 contains 14 residues. CDR1 is MNHNS, CDR2 SASEGT, per germline. Trimming removed 7 bases from V and 4 bases from J, with 16 bases in between. CDR3 coding DNA: TGTGCCAGCAAGTGGAACAGGGCAATCACTGAAGCTTTCTTT. It translates to CASKWNRAITEAFF.

This clonotype has at least ten counts. V is TRBV4-1 and J is TRBJ1-6; TRBD1 agrees at 7 bases. The CDR3 covers 15 residues. The germline CDR1 and CDR2 sequences are MGHRA and YSYEKL. J was trimmed by 9 bases and V by 1 base; bases with no gene match: 6. The CDR3 here is CASSQVTGRLSPLHF. The CDR3 bases are TGCGCCAGCAGCCAAGTGACAGGGAGACTTTCACCCCTCCACTTT.

There are many counts of this clonotype. This chain joins TRBV29-1 and TRBJ1-2; D uncertain. The CDR3 loop spans 13 amino acids. From germline, CDR1 is SQVTM and CDR2 ANQGSEA. V was shortened by 2 bases and J by 1 base, with 8 bases between the two germline ends. The CDR3 loop is CSVETGDNYGYTF. The CDR3 DNA reads as TGCAGCGTTGAAACGGGTGATAACTATGGCTACACCTTC.

J is TRBJ1-1 and V is TRBV2, with D unclear. The CDR3 runs to 13 residues. CDR1 and CDR2 from the germline V gene are SNHLY and FYNNEI. V lost 6 bases and J 8 bases, leaving 16 bases between the germline ends. CDR3 in amino acids: CASSDTGRGEAFF. For the CDR3, the DNA is TGTGCCAGCAGCGATACGGGTCGTGGGGAAGCTTTCTTT.

The gene calls are TRBV29-1 and TRBJ1-1, with D possibly being TRBD1 (5 bases). The CDR3 covers 10 residues. V was cut by 7 bases and J by 5 bases, with 8 bases left in between. The V gene's germline CDR1 is SQVTM and CDR2 ANQGSEA. The CDR3, as DNA: TGCAGCGGACAGATAACTGAAGCTTTCTTT. Amino acids: CSGQITEAFF.

This clonotype was seen only a few times. V and J are TRBV16 and TRBJ2-5, with TRBD1 identical over 7 bases. The CDR3 totals 15 residues. Per the germline V gene, CDR1 is KGHSY and CDR2 is FQNENV. The V gene end was trimmed by 0 bases and the J gene end by 2 bases; junction bases not matched to a gene: 3. The CDR3 DNA reads as TGTGCCAGCAGCCAATCCCCCAGGGGGCAAGAGACCCAGTACTTC. It is translated as CASSQSPRGQETQYF.

In its sample, this clonotype was seen a few times. V usage is TRBV7-2 and J usage is TRBJ1-5, with D unresolved. The CDR3 is 14 amino acids. Germline V gene sequence: CDR1 SGHTA, CDR2 FQGNSA. V was clipped by 2 bases and J by 3 bases, with 8 bases between them. CDR3 DNA: TGTGCCAGCAGCTTATCCCAGCACAATCAGCCCCAGCATTTT. This translates into CASSLSQHNQPQHF.

This clonotype was seen repeatedly, ten times or more. V and J are TRBV2 and TRBJ2-1, with 8 bases aligning to TRBD2. V shed 11 bases and J 7 bases; nucleotides not matched to a gene: 16. CDR1 and CDR2 from the germline V gene are SNHLY and FYNNEI. There are 15 residues in the CDR3. For the CDR3, the DNA is TGTGCCGTCCACTGGAACGGGAGGGCCCAGAATGAGCAGTTCTTC. Its translation is CAVHWNGRAQNEQFF.

This clonotype was counted between two and nine times. The chain couples TRBV5-1 to TRBJ1-1; D possibly corresponds to TRBD1 (6 bases). This CDR3 is built from 16 residues. Trimming took off 2 bases at V and 1 base at J, with 15 bases between the two ends. Germline assignment: CDR1 SGHRS and CDR2 YFSETQ. The CDR3 DNA reads as TGCGCCAGCAGCTTAACCCCTTCGGACAGGAACACTGAAGCTTTCTTT. It encodes CASSLTPSDRNTEAFF. Complete variable domain (other parts from reference TRBV5-1 and TRBJ1-1): KAGVTQTPRYLIKTRGQQVTLSCSPISGHRSVSWYQQTPGQGLQFLFEYFSETQRNKGNFPGRFSGRQFSNSRSEMNVSTLELGDSALYLCASSLTPSDRNTEAFFGQGTRLTVV.

This clonotype has a handful of counts. This chain joins TRBV6-5 and TRBJ1-2; a weak D match, TRBD1 (5 bases). With 6 bases removed from V and 8 bases from J, the gap between germline ends came to 16 bases. The CDR3 loop spans 13 amino acids. Germline V gene sequence: CDR1 MNHEY, CDR2 SVGAGI. The CDR3 loop reads CASSTRKGRGYTF. The DNA for the CDR3 is TGTGCCAGCAGCACGAGGAAGGGGAGAGGCTACACCTTC.

In its sample, this clonotype was seen a few times. The J gene is TRBJ1-1, the V gene TRBV7-8; D unclear. Trimming removed 3 bases at V and 5 bases at J, with 10 bases between. The CDR3 is 13 residues long. Germline CDR1 reads SGHVS; CDR2 reads FQNEAQ. The CDR3 loop is CASSLRKGTEAFF. For the CDR3, the DNA is TGTGCCAGCAGCTTGAGGAAAGGGACTGAAGCTTTCTTT. The whole variable domain, remainder taken from reference TRBV7-8 and TRBJ1-1, is GAGVSQSPRYKVAKRGQDVALRCDPISGHVSLFWYQQALGQGPEFLTYFQNEAQLDKSGLPSDRFFAERPEGSVSTLKIQRTQQEDSAVYLCASSLRKGTEAFFGQGTRLTVV.

The chain carries TRBV28 and TRBJ1-5; possibly TRBD1 for D (5 bases). Trimming left V 5 bases short and J 0 bases short, with 17 bases between. Germline CDR1 MDHEN, CDR2 SYDVKM. The CDR3 is 17 residues long. CDR3 sequence: CASSRPGGGNSNQPQHF. The CDR3 nucleotides are TGTGCCAGCAGTCGGCCCGGTGGGGGGAATAGCAATCAGCCCCAGCATTTT.

The rearrangement joins TRBV6-2 or TRBV6-3 to TRBJ1-1; no firm D call. V was shortened by 0 bases and J by 0 bases, with 17 bases between the two germline ends. The CDR3 runs to 18 residues. The germline CDR1 and CDR2 sequences are MNHEY and SVGEGT. The CDR3 loop is CASSYSDVENRLNTEAFF. For the CDR3, the DNA is TGTGCCAGCAGTTACTCGGACGTAGAGAACAGACTGAACACTGAAGCTTTCTTT.

The sample holds many counts of this clonotype. This sequence joins TRBV29-1 and TRBJ2-7; no clear D gene. Per the germline V gene, CDR1 is SQVTM and CDR2 is ANQGSEA. V lost 6 bases to trimming and J lost 6 bases, with 21 bases between them. This CDR3 is 14 amino acids long. CDR3 protein: CSVAPQESLVEQYF. The CDR3 nucleotides read TGCAGCGTGGCCCCGCAGGAATCCCTAGTCGAGCAGTACTTC.

The sample holds a few counts of this clonotype. This CDR3 reads CASTLLPRGSVTEAFF. The CDR3 nucleotides read TGTGCCAGCACCCTCCTCCCCCGGGGGTCGGTCACTGAAGCTTTCTTT. The genes are TRBV7-2 and TRBJ1-1, with a weak D call TRBD1 (5 bases). V was cut by 7 bases and J by 4 bases, with 22 bases left in between. The CDR3 totals 16 residues. CDR1 SGHTA and CDR2 FQGNSA come from the germline V gene.

V is TRBV19 and J is TRBJ2-1; the D gene is possibly TRBD1 (6 bases). Trimming took off 5 bases at V and 2 bases at J, with 13 bases between the two ends. Germline V gene sequence: CDR1 LNHDA, CDR2 SQIVND (reference sequence). CDR3 length equals 15 residues. The CDR3 reads CASSLFQGTYNEQFF. CDR3 DNA sequence: TGTGCCAGTAGTCTTTTTCAGGGGACCTACAATGAGCAGTTCTTC.

This clonotype was detected ten times or more. DNA for the CDR3: TGTGCCAGCAGCGTGAGGGAAAATGGGGGTTACAATGAGCAGTTCTTC. This gives the protein CASSVRENGGYNEQFF. V usage is TRBV9 and J usage is TRBJ2-1, with D possibly called TRBD1 or TRBD2 (5 bases each). V was clipped by 2 bases and J by 4 bases, with 16 bases between them. Germline assignment: CDR1 SGDLS and CDR2 YYNGEE. This CDR3 is built from 16 residues. The whole variable domain, filled in from reference TRBV9 and TRBJ2-1, reads DSGVTQTPKHLITATGQRVTLRCSPRSGDLSVYWYQQSLDQGLQFLIQYYNGEERAKGNILERFSAQQFPDLHSELNLSSLELGDSALYFCASSVRENGGYNEQFFGPGTRLTVL.

The table lists this clonotype with many counts. V is TRBV15 and J is TRBJ2-5; D remains unclear. V lost 0 bases and J lost 2, with 13 bases in between. The CDR3 length is 16 residues. CDR1 is LNHNV, CDR2 YYDKDF, per germline (reference sequence). The CDR3 nucleotides are TGTGCCACCAGCAGAGATTGGTTCGGTCGGCAAGAGACCCAGTACTTC. Its translation is CATSRDWFGRQETQYF.

The sample holds many counts of this clonotype. The chain links TRBV12-3 or TRBV12-4 to TRBJ2-5; tentatively, D is TRBD2 (5 bases). This CDR3 has 16 residues. V lost 3 bases to trimming and J lost 3 bases, with 17 bases between them. The CDR3 reads CASSFAPGKGEETQYF. The DNA for the CDR3 is TGTGCCAGCAGTTTTGCTCCGGGGAAGGGAGAAGAGACCCAGTACTTC.

This clonotype occurred many times. The V and J genes are TRBV20-1 and TRBJ2-1; the D is unclear. The germline V gene encodes CDR1 DFQATT and CDR2 SNEGSKA (reference sequence). The germline V and J ends were trimmed by 2 bases and 4 bases, with 3 bases remaining between them. The CDR3 totals 11 residues. Here the CDR3 reads CSARFYNEQFF. Here the CDR3 DNA reads TGCAGTGCTAGATTTTACAATGAGCAGTTCTTC.

This clonotype was seen a few times. The rearrangement joins TRBV20-1 to TRBJ2-1, with 10 bases identical to TRBD2. Per the germline V gene, CDR1 is DFQATT and CDR2 is SNEGSKA (reference sequence). J gave up 6 bases and V 6 bases, and 11 bases lay outside the gene matches. CDR3 length equals 15 residues. CDR3 region: CSATLLAGALNEQFF. CDR3 DNA: TGCAGTGCCACACTCCTAGCGGGGGCCCTCAATGAGCAGTTCTTC.

Here the CDR3 DNA reads TGCGCCAGCAGCTTGGGGCCCGGCGGGGGGGCCCAAGAGACCCAGTACTTC. Translated, it gives CASSLGPGGGAQETQYF. This chain uses TRBV5-1 with TRBJ2-5, with 9 bases identical to TRBD2. V lost 0 bases, J lost 1 base, and 7 bases stayed unmatched. This CDR3 spans 17 amino acids. From germline, CDR1 is SGHRS and CDR2 YFSETQ.

Many counts were recorded for this clonotype. This chain joins TRBV28 and TRBJ2-2, with TRBD1 matching over 7 bases. The CDR3 has 15 residues. V lost 5 bases to trimming and J lost 3 bases; unmatched junction nucleotides: 6. From germline, CDR1 is MDHEN and CDR2 SYDVKM. The CDR3 loop reads CASSIRTGYTGELFF. The DNA of the CDR3 is TGTGCCAGCAGTATCAGGACAGGCTACACCGGGGAGCTGTTTTTT.

The sample holds many counts of this clonotype. J is TRBJ2-7 and V is TRBV3-1; a possible D gene is TRBD1 (6 bases). From germline, CDR1 is LGHDT and CDR2 YNNKEL (reference sequence). The CDR3 consists of 15 residues. V was shortened by 6 bases and J by 0 bases, with 15 bases between the two germline ends. The CDR3 spells CASRRFLDSSYEQYF. The CDR3 DNA reads as TGTGCCAGCAGACGATTCCTGGACAGCTCCTACGAGCAGTACTTC.

Many counts were recorded for this clonotype. V gene TRBV27 combines with J gene TRBJ1-5; D not certain. Germline V CDR1 and CDR2: MNHEY, SMNVEV (reference sequence). With 3 bases removed from V and 2 bases from J, the gap between germline ends came to 11 bases. The CDR3 spans 15 residues. The CDR3 bases are TGTGCCAGCAGTTTGGACCGTGGTGGCAATCAGCCCCAGCATTTT. Translating it yields CASSLDRGGNQPQHF.